A selection of T cell receptor beta chains follows, all from one sample in a study of blood T cell repertoires in COVID-19. Profiled with immunoSEQ multiplex PCR; TCRdb holds only in-frame clones, not every one. The sample shows 250,000 to 350,000 clones, 87% of them seen only once. The sample consisted of peripheral blood. These receptors were taken from a woman aged 45-65 years who had recovered from COVID-19. Each CDR3 is given with its conserved first and last residue. Fields, in order: J gene, V gene, clone size, D gene, CDR3 DNA, CDR3 protein. The D gene is left open where the match is weak. Clone size is given for some rows only: seen once, a few or many times, or a class if the clone is expanded.

j_call: TRBJ2-3
v_call: TRBV29-1
clone_size: .
d_call: TRBD1
cdr3_nt: TGCAGCGTGAGGACAGGTGGTACGCAGTATTTT
cdr3_aa: CSVRTGGTQYF

j_call: TRBJ2-2
v_call: TRBV18
clone_size: .
d_call: .
cdr3_nt: TGTGCCAGCTCACTGGGACAGAACACCGGGGAGCTGTTTTTT
cdr3_aa: CASSLGQNTGELFF

j_call: TRBJ1-1
v_call: TRBV18
clone_size: .
d_call: .
cdr3_nt: TGTGCCAGCTCAGAGGGGGTCACTGAAGCTTTCTTT
cdr3_aa: CASSEGVTEAFF

j_call: TRBJ2-1
v_call: TRBV19
clone_size: .
d_call: .
cdr3_nt: TGTGCCAGTAGTATTGTACAGGCGAGACATGAGCAGTTCTTC
cdr3_aa: CASSIVQARHEQFF

j_call: TRBJ1-3
v_call: TRBV29-1
clone_size: .
d_call: .
cdr3_nt: TGCAGCGTATTAACAGGTGTAGGTGGAAACACCATATATTTT
cdr3_aa: CSVLTGVGGNTIYF

j_call: TRBJ1-2
v_call: TRBV3-1/TRBV3-2
clone_size: .
d_call: .
cdr3_nt: TGTGCCAGCAGCCAAGGGGTACCAGGGACTACTTTCTATGGCTACACCTTC
cdr3_aa: CASSQGVPGTTFYGYTF

j_call: TRBJ1-2
v_call: TRBV19
clone_size: .
d_call: TRBD1
cdr3_nt: TGTGCCAGTAGTCCCCTGGGACAGATTGTCTATGGCTACACCTTC
cdr3_aa: CASSPLGQIVYGYTF

j_call: TRBJ2-7
v_call: TRBV23-1
clone_size: .
d_call: .
cdr3_nt: TGCGCCAGCAGTCCCCTCCGGGACACCCGTCAGGAGCAGTACTTC
cdr3_aa: CASSPLRDTRQEQYF

j_call: TRBJ2-5
v_call: TRBV6-5
clone_size: .
d_call: TRBD1
cdr3_nt: TGTGCCAGCAGTTACCTAGGACAGGGGGGACAGACCCAGTACTTC
cdr3_aa: CASSYLGQGGQTQYF

j_call: TRBJ2-3
v_call: TRBV28
clone_size: once
d_call: .
cdr3_nt: TGTGCCAGCAGATCGTGGAGAGTCACCACAGATACGCAGTATTTT
cdr3_aa: CASRSWRVTTDTQYF

j_call: TRBJ1-2
v_call: TRBV19
clone_size: .
d_call: .
cdr3_nt: TGTGCCAGTAGTATAGGAAAGGACAGCGGCTATGGCTACACCTTC
cdr3_aa: CASSIGKDSGYGYTF

j_call: TRBJ1-1
v_call: TRBV18
clone_size: .
d_call: .
cdr3_nt: TGTGCCAGCTCACCCAGCCAAACGGGTACTGAAGCTTTCTTT
cdr3_aa: CASSPSQTGTEAFF

j_call: TRBJ2-7
v_call: TRBV28
clone_size: many
d_call: TRBD1
cdr3_nt: TGTGCCAGCAGTTTTAGGGACAGGGGTGAGGTAGCCTACGAGCAGTACTTC
cdr3_aa: CASSFRDRGEVAYEQYF

j_call: TRBJ2-3
v_call: TRBV30
clone_size: .
d_call: TRBD2
cdr3_nt: TGTGCCTGGAGTGTCTCTAGCGGGAGCTTCGATACGCAGTATTTT
cdr3_aa: CAWSVSSGSFDTQYF

j_call: TRBJ2-1
v_call: TRBV4-1
clone_size: .
d_call: .
cdr3_nt: TGCGCCAGCAGCCAACTCCAGCGGAGCTCCTACAATGAGCAGTTCTTC
cdr3_aa: CASSQLQRSSYNEQFF

j_call: TRBJ1-2
v_call: TRBV20-1
clone_size: .
d_call: .
cdr3_nt: TGCAGTGCTCCCGACAGCTATGGCTACACCTTC
cdr3_aa: CSAPDSYGYTF

j_call: TRBJ2-6
v_call: TRBV18
clone_size: .
d_call: .
cdr3_nt: TGTGCCAGCTCACCACTGGGAGCGACTGGGGCCAACGTCCTGACTTTC
cdr3_aa: CASSPLGATGANVLTF

j_call: TRBJ2-2
v_call: TRBV28
clone_size: .
d_call: .
cdr3_nt: TGTGCCAGCAGTAACGGGGTCAACACCGGGGAGCTGTTTTTT
cdr3_aa: CASSNGVNTGELFF

j_call: TRBJ1-1
v_call: TRBV29-1
clone_size: .
d_call: .
cdr3_nt: TGCAGCGTGGCCAGGACTGAAGCTTTCTTT
cdr3_aa: CSVARTEAFF

j_call: TRBJ2-2
v_call: TRBV10-3
clone_size: .
d_call: .
cdr3_nt: TGTGCCACCCGACCGGGGGTGGCTACGAACACCGGGGAGCTGTTTTTT
cdr3_aa: CATRPGVATNTGELFF

j_call: TRBJ1-5
v_call: TRBV11-2
clone_size: few
d_call: TRBD1
cdr3_nt: TGTGCCAGCAGCCAATTACGAGGGACAGCGAATCAGCCCCAGCATTTT
cdr3_aa: CASSQLRGTANQPQHF

j_call: TRBJ2-1
v_call: TRBV7-2
clone_size: .
d_call: TRBD2
cdr3_nt: TGTGCCAGCAGCTTAGTGCCTAGCGGGAGTGGTGAGCAGTTCTTC
cdr3_aa: CASSLVPSGSGEQFF

j_call: TRBJ2-5
v_call: TRBV3-1/TRBV3-2
clone_size: .
d_call: .
cdr3_nt: TGTGCCAGCAGAACTACGCCCAATTTTCAAGAGACCCAGTACTTC
cdr3_aa: CASRTTPNFQETQYF

j_call: TRBJ1-4
v_call: TRBV7-9
clone_size: .
d_call: TRBD1
cdr3_nt: TGTGCCAGCAGCCCCGACAGGGCCGAAAAACTGTTTTTT
cdr3_aa: CASSPDRAEKLFF

j_call: TRBJ1-1
v_call: TRBV5-1
clone_size: .
d_call: TRBD1
cdr3_nt: TGCGCCAGCAGCTTGGCTTCCGGGGACAGGGCTGAAGCTTTCTTT
cdr3_aa: CASSLASGDRAEAFF

j_call: TRBJ1-3
v_call: TRBV10-3
clone_size: once
d_call: .
cdr3_nt: TGTGCCATCAGTGAGTCGGTCCCGACCGGGTCTGGAAACACCATATATTTT
cdr3_aa: CAISESVPTGSGNTIYF

j_call: TRBJ2-7
v_call: TRBV11-2
clone_size: .
d_call: TRBD1
cdr3_nt: TGTGCCAGCAGAGCCGGGACAGGGGAGGTCGAGCAGTACTTC
cdr3_aa: CASRAGTGEVEQYF

j_call: TRBJ1-5
v_call: TRBV5-1
clone_size: .
d_call: .
cdr3_nt: TGCGCCAGCAGCTCAGGTAGCAATCAGCCCCAGCATTTT
cdr3_aa: CASSSGSNQPQHF

j_call: TRBJ2-7
v_call: TRBV6-2/TRBV6-3
clone_size: .
d_call: .
cdr3_nt: TGTGCCAGCAGTTACTCGGGCGACAGCAGCCTCTTCTACGAGCAGTACTTC
cdr3_aa: CASSYSGDSSLFYEQYF

j_call: TRBJ2-4
v_call: TRBV7-2
clone_size: .
d_call: .
cdr3_nt: TGTGCCAGCAGCTTAGAGGTTTTAGCAGGGATAGCCAAAAACATTCAGTACTTC
cdr3_aa: CASSLEVLAGIAKNIQYF

j_call: TRBJ2-2
v_call: TRBV19
clone_size: .
d_call: TRBD1
cdr3_nt: TGTGCCAGTATTCAGACAGGGGGGAGCACCGGGGAGCTGTTTTTT
cdr3_aa: CASIQTGGSTGELFF

j_call: TRBJ2-7
v_call: TRBV7-6
clone_size: .
d_call: .
cdr3_nt: TGTGCCAGCAGCTTAACGCTCTCTAGCCGCGTAGGCTACGAGCAGTACTTC
cdr3_aa: CASSLTLSSRVGYEQYF

j_call: TRBJ2-5
v_call: TRBV24-1
clone_size: .
d_call: .
cdr3_nt: TGTGCCACCAGTGATTCGACTATCCGGGAGACCCAGTACTTC
cdr3_aa: CATSDSTIRETQYF

j_call: TRBJ1-6
v_call: TRBV28
clone_size: .
d_call: TRBD1
cdr3_nt: TGTGCCAGCAGTTTTGGGACAGTTAATTCACCCCTCCACTTT
cdr3_aa: CASSFGTVNSPLHF

j_call: TRBJ1-4
v_call: TRBV27
clone_size: once
d_call: .
cdr3_nt: TGTGCCAGCAGCGACGGAGGGAGGAATGAAAAACTGTTTTTT
cdr3_aa: CASSDGGRNEKLFF

j_call: TRBJ2-5
v_call: TRBV11-2
clone_size: .
d_call: TRBD1
cdr3_nt: TGTGCCAGCAGCTCCATGGACAGGGGCCCCCAAGAGACCCAGTACTTC
cdr3_aa: CASSSMDRGPQETQYF

j_call: TRBJ2-2
v_call: TRBV6-2/TRBV6-3
clone_size: .
d_call: TRBD2
cdr3_nt: TGTGCCAGCAGTCTTACTAGCGGGAGTGCCGGGGAGCTGTTTTTT
cdr3_aa: CASSLTSGSAGELFF

j_call: TRBJ1-1
v_call: TRBV7-2
clone_size: .
d_call: .
cdr3_nt: TGTGCCAGCAGCTTAGTTCGGGACACTGAAGCTTTCTTT
cdr3_aa: CASSLVRDTEAFF

j_call: TRBJ2-1
v_call: TRBV25-1
clone_size: .
d_call: .
cdr3_nt: TGTGCCAGCAGTGAAGAGGGATACAATGAGCAGTTCTTC
cdr3_aa: CASSEEGYNEQFF

j_call: TRBJ2-1
v_call: TRBV7-2
clone_size: .
d_call: TRBD2
cdr3_nt: TGTGCCAGCAGCTCCCAAAGCGGGAGGAACGATGAGCAGTTCTTC
cdr3_aa: CASSSQSGRNDEQFF

j_call: TRBJ2-7
v_call: TRBV23-1
clone_size: .
d_call: .
cdr3_nt: TGCGCCAGCAGTCAACCCCCCGGGGTGCGGAGCTCCTACGAGCAGTACTTC
cdr3_aa: CASSQPPGVRSSYEQYF

j_call: TRBJ1-2
v_call: TRBV28
clone_size: .
d_call: .
cdr3_nt: TGTGCCAGCAGTTTGGTCGGGGATGGCTACACCTTC
cdr3_aa: CASSLVGDGYTF

j_call: TRBJ2-2
v_call: TRBV18
clone_size: once
d_call: .
cdr3_nt: TGTGCCAGCTCACCCGAGGTGGCGGCGGACACCGGGGAGCTGTTTTTT
cdr3_aa: CASSPEVAADTGELFF

j_call: TRBJ2-1
v_call: TRBV6-5
clone_size: .
d_call: TRBD2
cdr3_nt: TGTGCCAGCAGGACTAGCGGGGGGGACAATGAGCAGTTCTTC
cdr3_aa: CASRTSGGDNEQFF

j_call: TRBJ1-1
v_call: TRBV19
clone_size: .
d_call: .
cdr3_nt: TGTGCCAGTAGTATGTTGACTGGACATGGGGTCGGTAAAGCTTTCTTT
cdr3_aa: CASSMLTGHGVGKAFF

j_call: TRBJ1-2
v_call: TRBV30
clone_size: .
d_call: .
cdr3_nt: TGTGCCGGGGCCGGGGGGGAGGGGATAATCCATGGCTACACCTTC
cdr3_aa: CAGAGGEGIIHGYTF